The next 22 T cell receptor beta chains were all read from a single sample in a study of cytotoxic CD8 clonotypes in ibrutinib-treated CLL. The protocol was immunoSEQ multiplex PCR, while the TCRdb copy is restricted to in-frame clones and leaves out a portion. The sample has about 160,000 clones, more than 80% seen once. The specimen comprised PBMCs, sampled after 24 months of ibrutinib treatment. These receptor sequences come from a human donor with chronic lymphocytic leukemia.

For the CDR3, the DNA is TGCGCCAGCAGCCACCTCGGGACTAGCGGGGGGGCCTCCGGGGAGCTGTTTTTT. It specifies CASSHLGTSGGASGELFF. The chain couples TRBV4-1 to TRBJ2-2; TRBD2 agrees at 16 bases. CDR1 and CDR2 from the germline V gene are MGHRA and YSYEKL. This CDR3 spans 18 amino acids. With V trimmed by 3 bases and J by 6 bases, 7 bases remained unmatched.

The chain uses TRBV5-1 and TRBJ2-5; 12 bases fit TRBD1. The CDR3 has 16 amino acids. CDR1 and CDR2 from the germline V gene are SGHRS and YFSETQ. The V and J ends lost 1 base and 6 bases, in that order; junction bases with no gene match: 7. The CDR3 DNA follows: TGCGCCAGCAGCTTGATGGGGACAGGGGGCATGAAGACCCAGTACTTC. It specifies CASSLMGTGGMKTQYF. The variable domain in full, completed from reference TRBV5-1 and TRBJ2-5, reads KAGVTQTPRYLIKTRGQQVTLSCSPISGHRSVSWYQQTPGQGLQFLFEYFSETQRNKGNFPGRFSGRQFSNSRSEMNVSTLELGDSALYLCASSLMGTGGMKTQYFGPGTRLLVL.

The chain recombines TRBV7-9 with TRBJ2-1; no clear D gene. The CDR3 runs to 14 residues. V lost 1 base to trimming and J lost 8 bases, with 12 bases between them. CDR1 and CDR2 from the germline V gene are SEHNR and FQNEAQ (reference sequence). The DNA of the CDR3 is TGTGCCAGCAGCTTAGTATATACCAGCGATGAGCAGTTCTTC. Translation: CASSLVYTSDEQFF.

J is TRBJ1-2 and V is TRBV7-8; 9 bases fit TRBD1. CDR1 is SGHVS, CDR2 FQNEAQ, per germline. J was trimmed by 6 bases and V by 8 bases; bases with no gene match: 16. The CDR3 sequence is 16 residues long. This CDR3 is CASRSTGGIGVNGYTF. The CDR3 region has the DNA TGTGCCAGCCGATCGACAGGGGGTATTGGGGTGAATGGCTACACCTTC.

The V and J genes are TRBV18 and TRBJ2-1; 11 bases align to TRBD2. The CDR3 loop spans 17 amino acids. With V trimmed by 3 bases and J by 6 bases, 10 bases remained unmatched. CDR1 is KGHSH and CDR2 is LQKENI in the germline V gene. CDR3 amino acids: CASSPPSSGRAGNEQFF. The CDR3, as DNA: TGTGCCAGCTCACCCCCGAGTAGCGGGAGGGCAGGCAATGAGCAGTTCTTC.

The chain joins TRBV19 to TRBJ1-1, with 7 nucleotides matching TRBD1. V trimming: 6 bases; J trimming: 7 bases; junction bases outside the gene matches: 8. The CDR3 is 13 amino acids. Germline V lookup: CDR1 LNHDA, CDR2 SQIVND (reference sequence). In DNA form, the CDR3 reads TGTGCCAGTAGCAGGGACAGACTTAATGAAGCTTTCTTT. It codes for CASSRDRLNEAFF.

V gene TRBV5-1 combines with J gene TRBJ2-3; D is unresolved. Deletions cut 2 bases from V and 0 bases from J, with 7 bases between. Looked up from germline, CDR1 is SGHRS and CDR2 is YFSETQ. There are 14 residues in the CDR3. The CDR3 here is CASSFGTSTDTQYF. The CDR3 region has the DNA TGCGCCAGCAGCTTTGGTACAAGCACAGATACGCAGTATTTT.

The CDR3 DNA is TGTGCCAGCATTGGACAGCAAATCAAAGGAAACTATGGCTACACCTTC. Protein sequence: CASIGQQIKGNYGYTF. This sequence joins TRBV11-2 and TRBJ1-2; TRBD1 might be the D (6 bases). The CDR3 length is 16 residues. V lost 7 bases, J lost 2 bases, and 20 bases lay in between. CDR1 and CDR2 from the germline V gene are SGHAT and FQNNGV.

The CDR3 here is CASRTSNEKLFF. The CDR3, as DNA: TGTGCCAGCAGGACTTCTAATGAAAAACTGTTTTTT. The chain employs TRBV6-5 and TRBJ1-4; D is unclear. Germline V gene sequence: CDR1 MNHEY, CDR2 SVGAGI. CDR3 length: 12 residues. With 6 bases removed from V and 3 bases from J, the gap between germline ends came to 5 bases.

The gene calls are TRBV11-1 and TRBJ1-1, with TRBD1 matching 7 bases. The CDR3 is made up of 15 amino acids. Trimming removed 4 bases from V and 7 bases from J; junction bases left unmatched: 12. The germline V gene has CDR1 SGHAT and CDR2 FQDESV (reference sequence). The CDR3 DNA reads TGTGCCAGCAGCTATGAACCTCAGGGGGGCGATGAAGCTTTCTTT. As protein: CASSYEPQGGDEAFF.

The gene calls are TRBV7-9 and TRBJ2-2, with D uncertain. This CDR3 spans 13 amino acids. Germline values: CDR1 SEHNR, CDR2 FQNEAQ (reference sequence). Trimming pared 6 bases from V and 5 bases from J, leaving 10 bases between. In DNA, the CDR3 is TGTGCCAGCAGATCAGGAATAACCGGGGAGCTGTTTTTT. It codes for CASRSGITGELFF.

This chain connects TRBV2 to TRBJ2-1; 16 bases agree with TRBD2. CDR1 SNHLY and CDR2 FYNNEI come from the germline V gene. CDR3 length: 18 amino acids. Trimming removed 4 bases from V and 10 bases from J; junction bases left unmatched: 13. CDR3 residues: CASSGPGLAGGAPWEQFF. In DNA, the CDR3 is TGTGCCAGCAGTGGCCCGGGACTAGCGGGAGGGGCCCCCTGGGAGCAGTTCTTC.

V is TRBV6-1 and J is TRBJ2-3; no definite D call. The CDR3 is 13 amino acids. Germline V gene data show CDR1 as MNHNS and CDR2 as SASEGT. V was pared by 6 bases and J by 5 bases, with 12 bases between. Here the CDR3 reads CASSDLPGDTQYF. Here the CDR3 DNA reads TGTGCCAGCAGCGACCTCCCAGGAGATACGCAGTATTTT.

This sequence joins TRBV30 and TRBJ1-5; TRBD1 matches 7 bases. V lost 5 bases to trimming and J lost 5 bases; unmatched junction nucleotides: 6. Looked up from germline, CDR1 is GTSNPN and CDR2 is SVGIG (reference sequence). This CDR3 is 13 amino acids long. Here the CDR3 reads CAWSTGQHQPQHF. The CDR3 DNA reads TGTGCCTGGTCGACAGGGCAGCATCAGCCCCAGCATTTT.

V and J are TRBV5-1 and TRBJ2-3, with unresolved D. CDR1 is SGHRS, CDR2 YFSETQ, per germline. V lost 4 bases and J 3 bases, leaving 15 bases between the germline ends. The length of the CDR3 is 15 residues. The CDR3 loop is CASSTGLQRTDTQYF. For the CDR3, the DNA is TGCGCCAGCAGCACGGGCCTCCAGAGGACAGATACGCAGTATTTT.

The CDR3 spells CASSLYGNTIYF. Written as DNA, the CDR3 is TGTGCCAGCAGTTTATACGGAAACACCATATATTTT. The chain joins TRBV28 to TRBJ1-3; D remains unclear. The V end was cut by 1 base, the J end by 4 bases, with 2 bases between. The CDR3 runs 12 residues. Germline lookup yields CDR1 MDHEN and CDR2 SYDVKM.

V gene TRBV6-5 combines with J gene TRBJ2-7; the match to TRBD2 covers 10 bases. Germline values: CDR1 MNHEY, CDR2 SVGAGI. V shed 6 bases and J 2 bases; nucleotides not matched to a gene: 7. The CDR3 extends over 15 amino acids. The CDR3 here is CASRGTSENPYEQYF. CDR3 in DNA: TGTGCCAGCAGGGGGACTAGCGAAAATCCCTACGAGCAGTACTTC.

The rearrangement uses TRBV5-4 and TRBJ2-5, with 7 bases identical to TRBD1. The ends lost 2 bases at V and 2 bases at J; junction bases unmatched: 6. Germline loops: CDR1 SGHNT, CDR2 YYREEE (reference sequence). This CDR3 region has 15 residues. CDR3 DNA sequence: TGTGCCAGCAGCTTAGGGTACAGGGGACAAGAGACCCAGTACTTC. Translated: CASSLGYRGQETQYF.

The J gene is TRBJ1-2, the V gene TRBV6-6; perhaps TRBD1 as D (5 bases). Between the trimmed V and J ends, which lost 6 bases and 0 bases, there was a span of 11 bases. CDR3 length: 14 amino acids. Germline CDR1 MNHNY, CDR2 SVGAGI (reference sequence). This CDR3 is CASRAGGANYGYTF. As DNA, the CDR3 is TGTGCCAGCAGAGCTGGGGGGGCTAACTATGGCTACACCTTC.

The rearrangement uses TRBV9 and TRBJ2-1; 7 bases line up with TRBD2. The CDR3 covers 17 residues. Trimming cost V 0 bases and J 5 bases; bases outside gene matches: 11. Germline V gene data show CDR1 as SGDLS and CDR2 as YYNGEE. As DNA, the CDR3 is TGTGCCAGCAGCGTAGGAGTTTCGCGGGAGCGGAACAATGAGCAGTTCTTC. Amino acids: CASSVGVSRERNNEQFF.

The chain joins TRBV28 to TRBJ2-3; D not resolved. Looked up from germline, CDR1 is MDHEN and CDR2 is SYDVKM. Trimming left V 2 bases short and J 0 bases short, with 9 bases between. This CDR3 contains 15 residues. This chain's CDR3 is CASSLIRASTDTQYF. The CDR3 DNA reads TGTGCCAGCAGTTTAATCCGAGCTAGCACAGATACGCAGTATTTT.

This sequence joins TRBV6-6 and TRBJ2-7; TRBD1 agrees at 11 bases. Germline CDR1 reads MNHNY; CDR2 reads SVGAGI (reference sequence). After removal of 2 bases from V and 6 bases from J, the junction contained 9 bases not matched to a gene. The CDR3 has 16 amino acids. As DNA, the CDR3 is TGTGCCAGCAGTTACCGTCCCGGACAGGGGGCGCCCGAGCAGTACTTC. Amino acid sequence: CASSYRPGQGAPEQYF.